The 29 T cell receptor beta chains in this list originate from one sample, sequenced in a study of T cell responses to AZD1222 COVID-19 vaccine. Assay used: immunoSEQ multiplex PCR; TCRdb lists only in-frame clones, some missing. The repertoire holds 60,000 to 75,000 clones, roughly 85% seen once, with roughly 19% in the top ten. Sequenced material: peripheral blood, taken on day 0 of AZD1222 vaccination. The receptor source for this set is an adult in good health.

This clone was picked up one time. The chain links TRBV5-1 to TRBJ2-3; 10 nucleotides line up with TRBD1. The ends lost 3 bases at V and 4 bases at J; junction bases unmatched: 8. This CDR3 comprises 16 residues. From germline, CDR1 is SGHRS and CDR2 YFSETQ. The CDR3 region is CASSSRQGAGSDTQYF. The CDR3 DNA sequence: TGCGCCAGCAGCTCCCGACAGGGGGCAGGATCAGATACGCAGTATTTT.

This rearrangement joins TRBV7-3 to TRBJ2-7; 7 bases map to TRBD1. CDR1 and CDR2 from the germline V gene are SGHTA and FQGTGA. V trimming: 5 bases; J trimming: 0 bases; junction bases outside the gene matches: 7. The CDR3 is 15 amino acids. CDR3 region: CASSVSAGGSYEQYF. The CDR3 coding sequence is TGTGCCAGCAGCGTTAGCGCAGGGGGCTCCTACGAGCAGTACTTC.

This chain uses TRBV7-8 with TRBJ1-5, with 7 bases fitting TRBD1. V lost 5 bases, J lost 1 base, and 8 bases stayed unmatched. The CDR3 contains 16 residues. From germline, CDR1 is SGHVS and CDR2 FQNEAQ. The CDR3 nucleotides read TGTGCCAGCAGCGAAAGACAGGGTGCGAGCAATCAGCCCCAGCATTTT. This codes for CASSERQGASNQPQHF.

This rearrangement joins TRBV30 to TRBJ1-1, with D perhaps TRBD1 (5 bases). The V end was cut by 3 bases, the J end by 0 bases, with 8 bases between. This CDR3 has 13 amino acids. Germline values: CDR1 GTSNPN, CDR2 SVGIG (reference sequence). CDR3 coding DNA: TGTGCCTGGAGATTGACAGTGAACACTGAAGCTTTCTTT. Translated: CAWRLTVNTEAFF.

The genes are TRBV23-1 and TRBJ1-1, with D uncertain. TRBV23-1 is known as an ORF, though its function is uncertain. Trimming stripped 6 bases from V and 1 base from J, with 18 bases between. This CDR3 is built from 16 residues. The CDR3 sequence is CASSPRKDPSNTEAFF. The CDR3 DNA reads as TGCGCCAGCAGCCCCCGGAAGGATCCATCGAACACTGAAGCTTTCTTT.

The chain joins TRBV10-3 to TRBJ1-2; TRBD1 matches 11 bases. CDR1 and CDR2 from the germline V gene are ENHRY and SYGVKD. This CDR3 has 13 residues. The V gene end was trimmed by 10 bases and the J gene end by 6 bases; junction bases not matched to a gene: 7. CDR3 protein: CATAGQGVNGYTF. CDR3 DNA sequence: TGTGCCACCGCGGGACAGGGGGTGAATGGCTACACCTTC.

A few counts support this clone. The CDR3 DNA sequence: TGTGCCAGCAGCCAAATAAGGGACACAGAGCAGTACTTC. This gives the protein CASSQIRDTEQYF. The chain is built from TRBV3-1 (or the pseudogene TRBV3-2) and TRBJ2-7, with D perhaps matching TRBD1 (6 bases). Germline V CDR1 and CDR2: LGHDT, YNNKEL (reference sequence). CDR3 length equals 13 residues. Between the trimmed V and J ends, which lost 2 bases and 7 bases, there was a span of 12 bases.

The genes are TRBV10-2 and TRBJ2-7; maybe TRBD1 (6 bases). The CDR3 is made up of 13 amino acids. Germline assignment: CDR1 WSHSY and CDR2 SAAADI. V lost 5 bases to trimming and J lost 3 bases, with 11 bases between them. The chain's CDR3 is CASSPGQHYEQYF. The CDR3 nucleotides are TGCGCCAGCAGTCCGGGACAACACTACGAGCAGTACTTC.

The CDR3 DNA reads as TGTGCCAGCAGCTTAGCCCGGGGGGGGCTTGGCACCGGGGAGCTGTTTTTT. Encoded protein: CASSLARGGLGTGELFF. The V call is TRBV7-6, the J call TRBJ2-2; 8 nucleotides line up with TRBD2. Germline CDR1 SGHVS, CDR2 FNYEAQ. CDR3 length: 17 residues. The V gene end was trimmed by 0 bases and the J gene end by 4 bases; junction bases not matched to a gene: 7.

The chain uses TRBV6-5 and TRBJ1-6; 7 nucleotides agree with TRBD1. The V gene's germline CDR1 is MNHEY and CDR2 SVGAGI. The ends lost 11 bases at V and 9 bases at J; junction bases unmatched: 10. The CDR3 runs to 13 residues. The CDR3 nucleotides read TGTGCCGTCCAAGGGGGCTCGGGTTCACCCCTCCACTTT. It specifies CAVQGGSGSPLHF.

This clone was observed once. The V and J genes are TRBV6-2 or TRBV6-3 and TRBJ2-7; 9 bases are shared with TRBD1. J gave up 4 bases and V 2 bases, and 6 bases lay outside the gene matches. The CDR3 sequence is 15 residues long. Germline V gene sequence: CDR1 MNHEY, CDR2 SVGEGT. The DNA for the CDR3 is TGTGCCAGCAGTTACCCGGGACAGGGTAGGTACGAGCAGTACTTC. The encoded protein is CASSYPGQGRYEQYF.

This chain links TRBV19 with TRBJ2-7; D is uncertain. Trimming stripped 4 bases from V and 2 bases from J, with 12 bases between. CDR1 and CDR2 (germline): LNHDA, SQIVND (reference sequence). This CDR3 is built from 14 residues. CDR3 sequence reads: CASSTTYQPYEQYF. Written as DNA, the CDR3 is TGTGCCAGTAGTACTACTTATCAGCCCTACGAGCAGTACTTC.

The chain links TRBV6-6 to TRBJ1-6; D gene uncertain. The CDR3 is made up of 15 amino acids. CDR1 MNHNY and CDR2 SVGAGI come from the germline V gene (reference sequence). V was trimmed by 7 bases and J by 12 bases, leaving 22 bases between them. In nucleotides, the CDR3 is TGTGCCAGCACCCCCTTGGCGCGGACCGGAGAACCCCTCCACTTT. Translating it yields CASTPLARTGEPLHF.

The chain has TRBV6-1 and TRBJ1-3; 9 bases agree with TRBD1. Trimming at V came to 4 bases and at J to 4 bases, leaving 8 bases not matched to a gene. The CDR3 covers 16 residues. Germline loops: CDR1 MNHNS, CDR2 SASEGT. This CDR3 is CASSATQGAGGNTIYF. In DNA, the CDR3 is TGTGCCAGCAGTGCAACACAGGGGGCCGGGGGAAACACCATATATTTT.

The rearrangement links TRBV7-9 to TRBJ1-5, with D perhaps TRBD1 (6 bases). Trimming left V 4 bases short and J 3 bases short, with 13 bases between. The CDR3 is made up of 15 amino acids. Germline CDR1 is SEHNR and CDR2 is FQNEAQ (reference sequence). CDR3 DNA: TGTGCCAGCAGCTCGGACAGAGCCTTCAATCAGCCCCAGCATTTT. Its protein is CASSSDRAFNQPQHF.

The chain links TRBV30 to TRBJ1-5; D may be TRBD1 (5 bases). The CDR3 contains 13 residues. Germline V lookup: CDR1 GTSNPN, CDR2 SVGIG (reference sequence). V was cut by 8 bases and J by 5 bases, with 16 bases left in between. The CDR3 bases are TGTGCCGGGACCCTTGGACTCGATCAGCCCCAGCATTTT. Its protein product is CAGTLGLDQPQHF.

The chain combines TRBV5-6 with TRBJ2-3, with D perhaps assigned TRBD1 or TRBD2 (6 bases each). Trimming stripped 1 base from V and 0 bases from J, with 18 bases between. The CDR3 is 18 residues long. Germline V lookup: CDR1 SGHDT, CDR2 YYEEEE. The CDR3 sequence: CASSLRGLGITSTDTQYF. CDR3 bases: TGTGCCAGCAGCTTGCGGGGGCTGGGGATTACTAGCACAGATACGCAGTATTTT. Supplemented by reference TRBV5-6 and TRBJ2-3, the full variable domain reads DAGVTQSPTHLIKTRGQQVTLRCSPKSGHDTVSWYQQALGQGPQFIFQYYEEEERQRGNFPDRFSGHQFPNYSSELNVNALLLGDSALYLCASSLRGLGITSTDTQYFGPGTRLTVL.

The chain joins TRBV6-5 to TRBJ1-5; TRBD1 matches 9 bases. CDR1 is MNHEY, CDR2 SVGAGI, per germline. This CDR3 has 14 amino acids. After removal of 5 bases from V and 4 bases from J, the junction contained 3 bases not matched to a gene. CDR3 sequence: CASSRQGGNQPQHF. CDR3 coding DNA: TGTGCCAGCAGTCGACAGGGGGGGAATCAGCCCCAGCATTTT.

V is TRBV30 and J is TRBJ2-7, with D uncertain. The CDR3 contains 17 residues. Germline V gives CDR1 GTSNPN, CDR2 SVGIG (reference sequence). The germline V and J ends were trimmed by 0 bases and 4 bases, with 22 bases remaining between them. CDR3 in amino acids: CAWSVPRTITFVYEQYF. The DNA for the CDR3 is TGTGCCTGGAGTGTACCTCGGACCATTACCTTTGTTTACGAGCAGTACTTC.

This chain joins TRBV3-1 (or the pseudogene TRBV3-2) and TRBJ2-6; no definite D call. The CDR3 has 14 amino acids. Trimming took 5 bases from V and 4 from J, leaving 9 bases between them. The germline gives CDR1 LGHDT, CDR2 YNNKEL (reference sequence). The chain's CDR3 is CASSYRLGANVLTF. CDR3 nucleotide sequence: TGTGCCAGCAGCTATCGCTTGGGGGCCAACGTCCTGACTTTC.

This sequence joins TRBV5-1 and TRBJ2-7; the D call may be TRBD1 or TRBD2 (5 bases each). The germline V and J ends were trimmed by 3 bases and 4 bases, with 17 bases remaining between them. Germline lookup yields CDR1 SGHRS and CDR2 YFSETQ. The length of the CDR3 is 15 residues. CDR3 in amino acids: CASSSRGTHLYEQYF. DNA for the CDR3: TGCGCCAGCAGCTCCCGAGGGACCCACCTTTACGAGCAGTACTTC.

This clone has a handful of counts. The CDR3 DNA reads TGTGCCAGCAGTGAAACTGGGACTGAATACGAGCAGTACTTC. Its protein product is CASSETGTEYEQYF. The gene calls are TRBV6-1 and TRBJ2-7, with TRBD2 as a possible D gene (6 bases). There are 14 residues in the CDR3. CDR1 is MNHNS and CDR2 is SASEGT in the germline V gene. Trimming left V 2 bases short and J 4 bases short, with 12 bases between.

This clone was seen more than once but under ten times. The rearrangement joins TRBV6-1 to TRBJ1-1; no clear D gene. Germline V gene sequence: CDR1 MNHNS, CDR2 SASEGT. The V and J ends lost 2 bases and 4 bases respectively, with 8 bases between them. The CDR3 length is 13 residues. CDR3 DNA sequence: TGTGCCAGCAGTGAAACTCTGGGCACTGAAGCTTTCTTT. As protein: CASSETLGTEAFF.

V and J are TRBV7-8 and TRBJ1-6; tentative D call: TRBD1 (5 bases). CDR1 and CDR2 from the germline V gene are SGHVS and FQNEAQ. The germline V and J ends were trimmed by 3 bases and 7 bases, with 13 bases remaining between them. This CDR3 contains 15 residues. For the CDR3, the DNA is TGTGCCAGCAGCTTCCGGGACGGAGGAAATTCACCCCTCCACTTT. This sequence encodes CASSFRDGGNSPLHF.

The V gene is TRBV6-4, the J gene TRBJ2-5; D possibly corresponds to TRBD2 (6 bases). Per germline, CDR1 MRHNA and CDR2 SNTAGT. V lost 9 bases and J lost 4, with 9 bases in between. The CDR3 is 11 amino acids. The CDR3 nucleotides read TGTGCCAGACCCGGGAGAGAGACCCAGTACTTC. Translated, it gives CARPGRETQYF.

This sequence joins TRBV6-2 or TRBV6-3 and TRBJ2-4; D unresolved. V was clipped by 5 bases and J by 6 bases, with 14 bases between them. CDR1 is MNHEY, CDR2 SVGEGT, per germline. The CDR3 extends over 14 amino acids. CDR3: CASSSVASGNIQYF. As DNA, the CDR3 is TGTGCCAGCAGTAGTGTCGCGTCGGGAAACATTCAGTACTTC.

The rearrangement joins TRBV28 to TRBJ1-3, with a possible D match to TRBD1 (6 bases). CDR3 length: 11 amino acids. Germline lookup yields CDR1 MDHEN and CDR2 SYDVKM. Trimming stripped 11 bases from V and 4 bases from J, with 9 bases between. The CDR3, as DNA: TGTGCCGGTGGACAGGGAAACACCATATATTTT. As protein: CAGGQGNTIYF.

The V and J genes are TRBV5-1 and TRBJ2-1; 7 positions match TRBD1. Germline V gene sequence: CDR1 SGHRS, CDR2 YFSETQ. J gave up 7 bases and V 0 bases, and 4 bases lay outside the gene matches. The CDR3 sequence is 14 residues long. CDR3: CASSLALQGNEQFF. The CDR3 DNA sequence: TGCGCCAGCAGCTTGGCCTTACAGGGGAATGAGCAGTTCTTC.

The chain combines TRBV29-1 with TRBJ2-2; possible D gene TRBD2, 7 bases. V was clipped by 7 bases and J by 4 bases, with 13 bases between them. The V gene's germline CDR1 is SQVTM and CDR2 ANQGSEA. There are 13 residues in the CDR3. CDR3 protein: CSGGGSGTGELFF. The CDR3 nucleotides read TGCAGCGGGGGGGGCAGTGGCACCGGGGAGCTGTTTTTT.